The 4 T cell receptor beta chains reported below all come from one sample, sequenced in a study of shared clonotypes between healthy human individuals. The method was immunoSEQ multiplex PCR; TCRdb's version includes in-frame clones alone and lacks a portion of them. The sample has over a million clones, around 78% seen once. Sequencing input: memory CD4+ T cells from PBMCs. Subset noted: CD45RA-negative fraction. The receptor set was obtained from a man aged 18 to 30 in good health. Some clones in this sample may be carry-over from other donors' samples.

J is TRBJ2-5 and V is TRBV25-1; 8 positions match TRBD1. CDR1 and CDR2 (germline): MGHDK, SYGVNS. Losses at the gene ends were 6 bases for V and 5 bases for J; bases not matched to a gene: 5. The CDR3 totals 13 residues. CDR3 DNA sequence: TGTGCCAGCAGCCAGGGGGCGCGGGAGACCCAGTACTTC. Encoded protein: CASSQGARETQYF.

This clone was detected only once. The chain joins TRBV30 to TRBJ2-5; D gene unclear. The CDR3 loop spans 14 amino acids. Per germline, CDR1 GTSNPN and CDR2 SVGIG (reference sequence). The V end lost 0 bases, the J end lost 0 bases, and 8 bases lay between the germline ends. CDR3 DNA sequence: TGTGCCTGGAGTGTCATAGGTAACCAAGAGACCCAGTACTTC. This sequence encodes CAWSVIGNQETQYF.

This clone was detected only once. Other DNA sequences in this specimen translate into the identical CDR3. The V and J genes are TRBV7-9 and TRBJ1-1; the D gene is possibly TRBD1 (5 bases). Germline V gene sequence: CDR1 SEHNR, CDR2 FQNEAQ (reference sequence). The CDR3 extends over 14 amino acids. V was cut by 0 bases and J by 4 bases, with 9 bases left in between. The CDR3 region has the DNA TGTGCCAGCAGCTTAGCAGGGGAAGGCACTGAAGCTTTCTTT. Translation: CASSLAGEGTEAFF. The full variable domain, rest sourced from reference TRBV7-9 and TRBJ1-1, is DTGVSQNPRHKITKRGQNVTFRCDPISEHNRLYWYRQTLGQGPEFLTYFQNEAQLEKSRLLSDRFSAERPKGSFSTLEIQRTEQGDSAMYLCASSLAGEGTEAFFGQGTRLTVV.

The chain couples TRBV2 to TRBJ2-3; D is unresolved. Germline V gives CDR1 SNHLY, CDR2 FYNNEI. Between the trimmed V and J ends, which lost 5 bases and 4 bases, there was a span of 10 bases. The CDR3 spans 13 residues. The CDR3 sequence is CASSFSGPDTQYF. In DNA form, the CDR3 reads TGTGCCAGCAGTTTCTCTGGCCCAGATACGCAGTATTTT.